This T cell receptor beta chain originates from a study of cytomegalovirus exposure and HLA in healthy donors. General study findings and limits: Reportedly, a later analysis found an Asian-associated ancestry cluster had fewer N-insertions than the roughly 670-donor mean. Roughly 170 TCR beta chains were listed as cytomegalovirus-associated. There were some V segments, including TRBV6-2 and TRBV6-3, excluded as indistinguishable.

The PCR used 60 Vbeta and 13 Jbeta primers. TCRdb's copy holds only in-frame clones and misses some; the assay was immunoSEQ multiplex PCR. The sample holds roughly 90,000 clones, roughly 72% seen once. Details on this clone: Its target is not known.

Trimming cost V 3 bases and J 1 base, with 13 bases left between them. CDR1 and CDR2 (germline): MNHEY, SVGAGI. The CDR3 loop spans 16 amino acids. The source material was PBMCs. This TCR came from a man aged 25-45 years in good health and CMV-seropositive. The chain employs TRBV6-5 and TRBJ1-3, with a possible D match to TRBD1 (5 bases). CDR3: CASSYNRPQSGNTIYF. The CDR3 nucleotides read TGTGCCAGCAGTTATAACAGGCCACAGTCTGGAAACACCATATATTTT.